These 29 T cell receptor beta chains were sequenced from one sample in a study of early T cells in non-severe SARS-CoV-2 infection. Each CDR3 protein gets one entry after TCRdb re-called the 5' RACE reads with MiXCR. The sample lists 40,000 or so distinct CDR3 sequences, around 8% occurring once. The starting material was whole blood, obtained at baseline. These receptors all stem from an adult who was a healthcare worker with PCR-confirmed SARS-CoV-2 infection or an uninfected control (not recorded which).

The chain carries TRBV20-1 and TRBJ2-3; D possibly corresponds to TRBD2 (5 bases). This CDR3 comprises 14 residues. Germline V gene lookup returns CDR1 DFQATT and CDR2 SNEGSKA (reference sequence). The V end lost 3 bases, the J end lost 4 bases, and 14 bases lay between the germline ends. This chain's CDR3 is CSASLGRVSDTQYF. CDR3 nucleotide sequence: TGCAGTGCTAGTTTGGGGAGAGTTTCAGATACGCAGTATTTT.

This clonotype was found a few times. The CDR3 here is CASSFLAGADNEQFF. The CDR3 region has the DNA TGCGCCAGCAGCTTCCTAGCGGGGGCCGACAATGAGCAGTTCTTC. This sequence joins TRBV5-1 and TRBJ2-1, with 10 bases identical to TRBD2. In germline, CDR1 is SGHRS, CDR2 YFSETQ. The CDR3 is 15 amino acids. Trimming took 2 bases from V and 5 from J; bases not matched to a gene: 4.

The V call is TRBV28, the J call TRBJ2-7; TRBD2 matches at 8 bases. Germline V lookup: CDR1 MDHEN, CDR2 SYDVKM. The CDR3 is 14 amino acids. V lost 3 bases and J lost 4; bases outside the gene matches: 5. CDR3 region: CASSFSGDPYEQYF. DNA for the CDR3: TGTGCCAGCAGTTTTAGCGGGGACCCATACGAGCAGTACTTC.

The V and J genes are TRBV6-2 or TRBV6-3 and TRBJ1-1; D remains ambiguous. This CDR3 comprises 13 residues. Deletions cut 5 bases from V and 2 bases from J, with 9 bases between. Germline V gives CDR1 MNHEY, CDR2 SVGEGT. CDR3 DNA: TGTGCCAGCAGTGAAGAGGGAAACACTGAAGCTTTCTTT. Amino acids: CASSEEGNTEAFF.

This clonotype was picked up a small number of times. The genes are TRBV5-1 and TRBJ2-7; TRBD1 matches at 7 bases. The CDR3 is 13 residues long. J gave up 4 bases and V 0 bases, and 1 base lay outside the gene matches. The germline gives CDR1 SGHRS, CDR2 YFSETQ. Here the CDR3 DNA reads TGCGCCAGCAGCTTGGAGACAGGGTACGAGCAGTACTTC. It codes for CASSLETGYEQYF.

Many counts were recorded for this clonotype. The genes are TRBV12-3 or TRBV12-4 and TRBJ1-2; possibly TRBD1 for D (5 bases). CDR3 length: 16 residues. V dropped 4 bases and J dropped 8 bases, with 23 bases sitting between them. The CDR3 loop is CASSSFFTGPKEGYTF. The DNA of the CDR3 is TGTGCCAGCAGTTCCTTTTTCACAGGACCGAAAGAGGGCTACACCTTC.

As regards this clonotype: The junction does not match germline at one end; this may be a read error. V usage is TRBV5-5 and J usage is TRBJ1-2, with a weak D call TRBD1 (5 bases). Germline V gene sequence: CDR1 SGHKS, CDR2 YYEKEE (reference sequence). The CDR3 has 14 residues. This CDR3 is CVSSLGDAYYGYTF. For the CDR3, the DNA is TGTGTCAGCAGCTTGGGGGACGCCTACTATGGCTACACCTTC.

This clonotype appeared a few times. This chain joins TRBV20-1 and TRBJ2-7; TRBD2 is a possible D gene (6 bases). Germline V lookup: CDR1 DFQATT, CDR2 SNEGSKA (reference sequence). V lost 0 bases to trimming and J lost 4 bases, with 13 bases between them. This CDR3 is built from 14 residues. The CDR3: CSARDQGGGYEQYF. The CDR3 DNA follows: TGCAGTGCTAGAGATCAAGGAGGAGGGTACGAGCAGTACTTC.

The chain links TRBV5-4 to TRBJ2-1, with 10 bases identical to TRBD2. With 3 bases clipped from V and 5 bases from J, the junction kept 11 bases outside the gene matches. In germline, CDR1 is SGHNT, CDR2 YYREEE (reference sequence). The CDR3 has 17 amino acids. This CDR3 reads CASSSGGLAGVHNEQFF. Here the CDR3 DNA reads TGTGCCAGCAGCTCCGGAGGGCTAGCGGGGGTCCACAATGAGCAGTTCTTC. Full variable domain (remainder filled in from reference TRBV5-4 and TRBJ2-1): ETGVTQSPTHLIKTRGQQVTLRCSSQSGHNTVSWYQQALGQGPQFIFQYYREEENGRGNFPPRFSGLQFPNYSSELNVNALELDDSALYLCASSSGGLAGVHNEQFFGPGTRLTVL.

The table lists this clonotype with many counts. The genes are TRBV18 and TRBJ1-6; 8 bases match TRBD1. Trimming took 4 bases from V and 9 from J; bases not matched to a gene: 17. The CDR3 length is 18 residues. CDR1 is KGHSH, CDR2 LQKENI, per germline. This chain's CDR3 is CASSLNNIGQGQASPLHF. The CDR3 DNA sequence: TGTGCCAGCTCACTTAACAACATCGGACAGGGTCAAGCTTCACCCCTCCACTTT.

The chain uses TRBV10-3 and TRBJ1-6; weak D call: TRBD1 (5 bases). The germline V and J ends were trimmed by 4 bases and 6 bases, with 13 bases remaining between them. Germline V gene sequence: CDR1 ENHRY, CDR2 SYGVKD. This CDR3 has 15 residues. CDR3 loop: CAISVEGIGNSPLHF. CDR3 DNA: TGTGCCATCAGTGTGGAGGGGATAGGTAATTCACCCCTCCACTTT.

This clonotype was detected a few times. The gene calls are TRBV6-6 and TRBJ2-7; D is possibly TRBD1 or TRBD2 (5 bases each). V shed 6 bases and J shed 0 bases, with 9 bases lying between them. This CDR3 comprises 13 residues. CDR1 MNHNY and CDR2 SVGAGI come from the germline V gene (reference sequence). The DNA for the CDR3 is TGTGCCAGCAGCGGGACCTTCTCCTACGAGCAGTACTTC. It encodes CASSGTFSYEQYF.

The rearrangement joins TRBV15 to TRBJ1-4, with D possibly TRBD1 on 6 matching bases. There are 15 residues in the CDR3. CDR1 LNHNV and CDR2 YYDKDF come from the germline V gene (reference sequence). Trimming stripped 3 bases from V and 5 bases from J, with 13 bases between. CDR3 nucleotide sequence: TGTGCCACCAGCAGGGAGACAGGCCGGAATGAAAAACTGTTTTTT. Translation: CATSRETGRNEKLFF. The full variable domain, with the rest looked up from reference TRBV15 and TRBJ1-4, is DAMVIQNPRYQVTQFGKPVTLSCSQTLNHNVMYWYQQKSSQAPKLLFHYYDKDFNNEADTPDNFQSRRPNTSFCFLDIRSPGLGDTAMYLCATSRETGRNEKLFFGSGTQLSVL.

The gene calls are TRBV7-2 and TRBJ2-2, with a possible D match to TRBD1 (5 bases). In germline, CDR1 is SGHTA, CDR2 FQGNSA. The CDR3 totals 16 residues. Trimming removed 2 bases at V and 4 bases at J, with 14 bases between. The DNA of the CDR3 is TGTGCCAGCAGCTTACAGGGTCCCGGCAGCACCGGGGAGCTGTTTTTT. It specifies CASSLQGPGSTGELFF.

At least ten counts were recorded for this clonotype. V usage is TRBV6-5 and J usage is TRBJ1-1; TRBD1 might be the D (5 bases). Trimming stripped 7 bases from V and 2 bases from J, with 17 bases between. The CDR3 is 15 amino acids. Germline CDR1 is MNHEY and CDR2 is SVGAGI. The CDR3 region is CASNRGTPANTEAFF. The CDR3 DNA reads TGTGCCAGCAACCGAGGGACGCCCGCAAACACTGAAGCTTTCTTT.

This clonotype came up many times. This chain's CDR3 is CSAKDSNSYNSPLHF. As DNA, the CDR3 is TGCAGTGCTAAAGACAGCAACTCTTATAATTCACCCCTCCACTTT. The chain is built from TRBV20-1 and TRBJ1-6, with TRBD1 as a possible D gene (5 bases). There are 15 residues in the CDR3. Germline CDR1 and CDR2: DFQATT and SNEGSKA (reference sequence). The V end lost 4 bases, the J end lost 4 bases, and 14 bases lay between the germline ends.

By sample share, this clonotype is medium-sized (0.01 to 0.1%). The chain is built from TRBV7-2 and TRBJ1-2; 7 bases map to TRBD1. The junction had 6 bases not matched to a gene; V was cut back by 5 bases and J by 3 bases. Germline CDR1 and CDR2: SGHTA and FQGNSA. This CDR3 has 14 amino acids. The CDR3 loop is CASSLDRDYYGYTF. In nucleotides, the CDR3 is TGTGCCAGCAGCCTTGACAGGGACTACTATGGCTACACCTTC.

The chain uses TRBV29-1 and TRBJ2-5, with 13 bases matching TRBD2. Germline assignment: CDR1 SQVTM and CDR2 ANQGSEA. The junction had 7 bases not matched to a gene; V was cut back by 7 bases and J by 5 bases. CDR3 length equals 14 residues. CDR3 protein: CSAQTSGRRETQYF. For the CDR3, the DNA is TGCAGCGCCCAGACTAGCGGGAGGAGGGAGACCCAGTACTTC.

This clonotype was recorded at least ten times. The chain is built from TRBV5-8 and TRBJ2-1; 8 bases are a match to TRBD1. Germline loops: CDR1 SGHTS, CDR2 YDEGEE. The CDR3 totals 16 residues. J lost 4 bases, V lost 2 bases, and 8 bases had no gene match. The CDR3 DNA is TGTGCCAGCAGCTTCGACGACAGGGGACAGTACAATGAGCAGTTCTTC. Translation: CASSFDDRGQYNEQFF.

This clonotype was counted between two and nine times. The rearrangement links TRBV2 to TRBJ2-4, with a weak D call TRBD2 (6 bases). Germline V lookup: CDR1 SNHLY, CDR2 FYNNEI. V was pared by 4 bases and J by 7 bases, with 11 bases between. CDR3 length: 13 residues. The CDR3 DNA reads TGTGCCAGCAGTGTGCGGGATTTGAACATTCAGTACTTC. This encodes CASSVRDLNIQYF.

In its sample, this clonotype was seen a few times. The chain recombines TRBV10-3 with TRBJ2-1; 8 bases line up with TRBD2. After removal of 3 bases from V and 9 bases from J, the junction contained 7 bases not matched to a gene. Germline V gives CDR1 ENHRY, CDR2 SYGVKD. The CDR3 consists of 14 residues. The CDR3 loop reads CAISDSRGAGEQFF. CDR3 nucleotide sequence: TGTGCCATCAGTGACTCGCGGGGGGCCGGTGAGCAGTTCTTC.

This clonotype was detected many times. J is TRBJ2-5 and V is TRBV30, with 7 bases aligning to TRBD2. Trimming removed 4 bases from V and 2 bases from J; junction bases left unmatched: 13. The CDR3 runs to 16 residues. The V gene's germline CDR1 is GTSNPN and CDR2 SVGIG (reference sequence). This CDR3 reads CAWNLLGGTNQETQYF. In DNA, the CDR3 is TGTGCCTGGAACCTCCTCGGAGGGACTAATCAAGAGACCCAGTACTTC.

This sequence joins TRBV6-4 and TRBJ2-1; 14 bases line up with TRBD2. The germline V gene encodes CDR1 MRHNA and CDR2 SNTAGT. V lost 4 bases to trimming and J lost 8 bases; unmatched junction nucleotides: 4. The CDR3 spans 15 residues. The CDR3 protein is CASSARLAGGDEQFF. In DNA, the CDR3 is TGTGCCAGCAGTGCCCGACTAGCGGGGGGGGATGAGCAGTTCTTC.

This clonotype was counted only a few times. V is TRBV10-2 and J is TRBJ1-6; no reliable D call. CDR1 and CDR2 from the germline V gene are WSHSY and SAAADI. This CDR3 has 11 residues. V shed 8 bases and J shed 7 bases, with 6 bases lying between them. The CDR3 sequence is CASPDNSPLHF. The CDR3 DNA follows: TGCGCCAGCCCGGACAATTCACCCCTCCACTTT.

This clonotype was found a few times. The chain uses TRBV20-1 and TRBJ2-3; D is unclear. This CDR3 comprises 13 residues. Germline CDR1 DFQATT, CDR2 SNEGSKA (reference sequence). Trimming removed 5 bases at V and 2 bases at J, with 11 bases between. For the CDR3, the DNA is TGCAGTGCTCGAGGCGTTAACACAGATACGCAGTATTTT. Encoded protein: CSARGVNTDTQYF.

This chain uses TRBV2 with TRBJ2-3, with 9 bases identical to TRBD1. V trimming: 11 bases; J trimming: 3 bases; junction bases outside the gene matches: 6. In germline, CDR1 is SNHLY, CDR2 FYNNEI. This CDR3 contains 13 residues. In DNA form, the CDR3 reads TGTGCCTCACAGGGGGCGTCGACAGATACGCAGTATTTT. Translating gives CASQGASTDTQYF.

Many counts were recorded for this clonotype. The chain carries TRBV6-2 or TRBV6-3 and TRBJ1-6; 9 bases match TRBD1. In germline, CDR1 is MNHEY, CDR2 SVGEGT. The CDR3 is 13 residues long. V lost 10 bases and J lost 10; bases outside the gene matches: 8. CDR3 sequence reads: CATGQGLGSPLHF. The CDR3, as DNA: TGTGCCACCGGACAGGGGCTTGGGTCACCCCTCCACTTT.

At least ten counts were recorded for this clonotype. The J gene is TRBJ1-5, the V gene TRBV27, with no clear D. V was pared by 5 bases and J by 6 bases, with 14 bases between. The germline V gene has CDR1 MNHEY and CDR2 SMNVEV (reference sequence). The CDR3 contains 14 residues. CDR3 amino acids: CASSPNSLGQPQHF. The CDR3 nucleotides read TGTGCCAGCAGTCCCAACAGTCTAGGTCAGCCCCAGCATTTT.

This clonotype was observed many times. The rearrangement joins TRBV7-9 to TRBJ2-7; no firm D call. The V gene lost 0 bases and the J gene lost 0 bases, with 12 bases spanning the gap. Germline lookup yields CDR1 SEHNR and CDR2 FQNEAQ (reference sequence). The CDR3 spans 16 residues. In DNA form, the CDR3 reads TGTGCCAGCAGCTTAGCTTCTCCCAGGAGCTCCTACGAGCAGTACTTC. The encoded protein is CASSLASPRSSYEQYF.